This T cell receptor (beta chain) originates from a study of sequential checkpoint blockade in melanoma. The V end lost 2 bases, the J end lost 14 bases, and 13 bases lay between the germline ends. Germline loops: CDR1 SEHNR, CDR2 FQNEAQ (reference sequence). There are 12 residues in the CDR3. The table lists this clone with a count of one. The treatment is: randomized to nivolumab then ipilimumab (arm A) or the reverse (arm B). Only in-frame clones appear in the TCRdb table, and some are missing; sequencing was by immunoSEQ multiplex PCR. The table includes over 25,000 clones, 77% detected once. This TCR came from a human donor with melanoma. The chain has TRBV7-9 and TRBJ2-1; maybe TRBD1 (5 bases). This material consisted of CD8+ T cells sorted from blood (inferred from file names), taken from a patient given nivolumab and ipilimumab in sequence. This CDR3 is CASSLSSRVEFF. CDR3 in DNA: TGTGCCAGCAGCTTAAGTAGCAGGGTGGAGTTCTTC.